These 24 T cell receptor beta chains came from one sample sequenced in a study of T-cell reconstitution after alpha-beta-depleted transplantation in children. The library targeted TCRbeta and was prepared with unique molecular identifiers. TCRdb re-analysed the PCR reads in MiXCR, keeping a single row per CDR3 protein. The repertoire has 500,000 to 650,000 distinct CDR3 sequences, approximately 13% of them found once; the top ten carry 2% to 2.5%. Sequenced material: PBMCs, mostly from graft donor cells, taken 360 days after TCRalphabeta/CD19-depleted stem cell transplant. Receptor source: a male patient between 10 and 17 years old who had a stem cell transplant for acute myeloid leukemia, so the T cells may come from the graft donor.

The chain is built from TRBV29-1 and TRBJ2-3; 8 nucleotides agree with TRBD2. CDR1 is SQVTM and CDR2 is ANQGSEA in the germline V gene. This CDR3 spans 15 amino acids. V shed 5 bases, J shed 2 bases, and the junction held 9 bases outside the gene matches. The CDR3 is CSVLGTRLFTDTQYF. Here the CDR3 DNA reads TGCAGCGTTCTTGGGACTAGGTTATTCACAGATACGCAGTATTTT.

The V gene is TRBV7-9, the J gene TRBJ2-7; perhaps TRBD2 as D (6 bases). This CDR3 is 13 amino acids long. With 5 bases removed from V and 6 bases from J, the gap between germline ends came to 14 bases. Germline V CDR1 and CDR2: SEHNR, FQNEAQ (reference sequence). The CDR3: CASSPSGSGEQYF. For the CDR3, the DNA is TGTGCCAGCAGCCCCTCCGGTAGCGGCGAGCAGTACTTC.

V gene TRBV7-6 combines with J gene TRBJ1-1; D ambiguous. The germline V gene has CDR1 SGHVS and CDR2 FNYEAQ. V was pared by 0 bases and J by 5 bases, with 7 bases between. This CDR3 region has 13 residues. The CDR3 DNA reads as TGTGCCAGCAGCTTAGCCCAGGTTACTGAAGCTTTCTTT. It encodes CASSLAQVTEAFF.

The rearrangement uses TRBV27 and TRBJ1-2; perhaps TRBD1 as D (5 bases). The V gene's germline CDR1 is MNHEY and CDR2 SMNVEV (reference sequence). The V and J ends lost 4 bases and 7 bases respectively, with 22 bases between them. The CDR3 is 16 residues long. The CDR3 DNA sequence: TGTGCCAGCAGTTGGTGCCCGGACACCCGAATGGGTGGCTACACCTTC. This sequence encodes CASSWCPDTRMGGYTF.

This chain links TRBV5-1 with TRBJ2-3; the D is unclear. Germline CDR1 is SGHRS and CDR2 is YFSETQ. V lost 7 bases and J 2 bases, leaving 5 bases between the germline ends. The CDR3 loop spans 11 amino acids. CDR3: CASHITDTQYF. CDR3 nucleotides: TGCGCCAGCCACATCACAGATACGCAGTATTTT.

The sample holds many counts of this clonotype. The chain recombines TRBV12-3 or TRBV12-4 with TRBJ2-1; 8 bases are a match to TRBD2. This CDR3 is built from 14 residues. V was clipped by 7 bases and J by 9 bases; unmatched bases: 11. The CDR3 loop is CASTPREGISEQFF. CDR3 nucleotides: TGTGCCAGCACCCCCCGGGAGGGTATCAGTGAGCAGTTCTTC.

The chain recombines TRBV18 with TRBJ2-7, with TRBD2 as a possible D gene (5 bases). The germline V gene has CDR1 KGHSH and CDR2 LQKENI. This CDR3 spans 16 amino acids. Deletions cut 0 bases from V and 3 bases from J, with 15 bases between. The chain's CDR3 is CASSPPVRDKVYEQYF. As DNA, the CDR3 is TGTGCCAGCTCACCACCAGTCCGGGATAAAGTCTACGAGCAGTACTTC.

V and J are TRBV29-1 and TRBJ1-1; 7 positions agree with TRBD1. V was pared by 4 bases and J by 1 base, with 3 bases of the junction left unmatched. Per germline, CDR1 SQVTM and CDR2 ANQGSEA. The CDR3 contains 13 residues. The CDR3 DNA reads TGCAGCGTTGGTAACAGGGGGAACACTGAAGCTTTCTTT. It yields the protein CSVGNRGNTEAFF.

This clonotype was counted between two and nine times. This chain links TRBV20-1 with TRBJ2-1, with D perhaps being TRBD1 or TRBD2 (6 bases each). The CDR3 runs to 17 residues. The V end lost 6 bases, the J end lost 4 bases, and 25 bases lay between the germline ends. Germline CDR1 and CDR2: DFQATT and SNEGSKA (reference sequence). This chain's CDR3 is CSALRAGHGWGYNEQFF. CDR3 sequence (DNA): TGCAGTGCACTCCGGGCGGGACATGGGTGGGGGTACAATGAGCAGTTCTTC.

This clonotype appeared a few times. The chain is built from TRBV7-2 and TRBJ2-7; TRBD1 matches at 8 bases. Germline CDR1 and CDR2: SGHTA and FQGNSA. CDR3 size: 14 residues. After removal of 0 bases from V and 9 bases from J, the junction contained 7 bases not matched to a gene. CDR3 amino acids: CASSLAPGQVSQYF. The DNA for the CDR3 is TGTGCCAGCAGCTTAGCACCGGGACAGGTATCGCAGTACTTC.

This clonotype has more than one count but fewer than ten. The chain carries TRBV7-8 and TRBJ2-3; 12 bases are a match to TRBD2. Germline CDR1 SGHVS, CDR2 FQNEAQ. V trimming: 1 base; J trimming: 1 base; junction bases outside the gene matches: 3. The CDR3 covers 17 residues. The chain's CDR3 is CASSLVRLAGGTDTQYF. CDR3 coding DNA: TGTGCCAGCAGCTTAGTAAGACTAGCGGGAGGCACAGATACGCAGTATTTT.

This clonotype was seen many times. The chain carries TRBV12-3 or TRBV12-4 and TRBJ1-1, with D hard to call. The CDR3 sequence is 13 residues long. Trimming stripped 7 bases from V and 3 bases from J, with 12 bases between. The CDR3 loop reads CASTLYSHTEAFF. CDR3 sequence (DNA): TGTGCCAGCACCCTATACTCGCACACTGAAGCTTTCTTT.

This clonotype has just a few counts. The gene calls are TRBV3-1 and TRBJ2-3; 9 bases match TRBD1. V shed 2 bases and J 2 bases; nucleotides not matched to a gene: 5. The CDR3 has 16 residues. CDR1 and CDR2 from the germline V gene are LGHDT and YNNKEL (reference sequence). The CDR3 DNA is TGTGCCAGCAGCCAACTGGACAGGGGCTTCACAGATACGCAGTATTTT. It yields the protein CASSQLDRGFTDTQYF.

A few counts support this clonotype. The chain employs TRBV12-3 or TRBV12-4 and TRBJ2-2; unclear D gene. V was pared by 4 bases and J by 1 base, with 4 bases between. The CDR3 is made up of 13 amino acids. CDR3 coding DNA: TGTGCCAGCAGTTACCTGAACACCGGGGAGCTGTTTTTT. Translated, it gives CASSYLNTGELFF.

In its sample, this clonotype was seen many times. This sequence joins TRBV9 and TRBJ2-7, with 9 positions matching TRBD1. The CDR3 extends over 14 amino acids. V dropped 0 bases and J dropped 5; count of bases not matched to a gene: 3. Germline lookup yields CDR1 SGDLS and CDR2 YYNGEE. This chain's CDR3 is CASSVGTGADEQYF. CDR3 nucleotide sequence: TGTGCCAGCAGCGTAGGGACAGGGGCCGACGAGCAGTACTTC.

This clonotype occurred many times. J is TRBJ1-1 and V is TRBV10-3; the D is unclear. This CDR3 has 14 amino acids. The V gene's germline CDR1 is ENHRY and CDR2 SYGVKD. V lost 3 bases to trimming and J lost 4 bases, with 12 bases between them. In DNA, the CDR3 is TGTGCCATCAGTGAAACGCAGTATTCCACTGAAGCTTTCTTT. Its protein product is CAISETQYSTEAFF.

This clonotype was seen many times. V gene TRBV28 combines with J gene TRBJ2-4; D is perhaps TRBD2 (5 bases). CDR1 is MDHEN, CDR2 SYDVKM, per germline. The CDR3 spans 10 residues. CDR3 bases: TGTGCGAGCGGCGAAAACATTCAGTACTTC. It specifies CASGENIQYF.

This clonotype has ten or more counts. The DNA of the CDR3 is TGCAGCGTTGCATTGAGGCTAGCGGACGAGCAGTACTTC. Residues: CSVALRLADEQYF. The rearrangement uses TRBV29-1 and TRBJ2-7; TRBD2 aligns across 7 bases. CDR1 is SQVTM and CDR2 is ANQGSEA in the germline V gene. The CDR3 is 13 amino acids. The V segment lost 4 bases and the J segment 5 bases; nucleotides outside the gene matches: 8.

This clonotype was seen only a few times. The junction departs from germline at one end; a sequencing error may be responsible. The J gene is TRBJ2-7, the V gene TRBV14; D gene ambiguous. CDR3 size: 14 residues. The germline CDR1 and CDR2 sequences are SGHDN and FVKESK. The DNA of the CDR3 is TGTGCCAGCAACCAAGACCTGAGCTCCTACGAGCAGTACTTC. Protein product: CASNQDLSSYEQYF. The full variable domain, with the rest looked up from reference TRBV14 and TRBJ2-7, is EAGVTQFPSHSVIEKGQTVTLRCDPISGHDNLYWYRRVMGKEIKFLLHFVKESKQDESGMPNNRFLAERTGGTYSTLKVQPAELEDSGVYFCASNQDLSSYEQYFGPGTRLTVT.

The chain carries TRBV20-1 and TRBJ2-1, with TRBD1 identical over 8 bases. The V gene end was trimmed by 4 bases and the J gene end by 2 bases; junction bases not matched to a gene: 7. Germline V gives CDR1 DFQATT, CDR2 SNEGSKA (reference sequence). This CDR3 is 15 amino acids long. The DNA for the CDR3 is TGCAGTGCTACAGACAGGGGCCTTACCTACAATGAGCAGTTCTTC. This translates into CSATDRGLTYNEQFF.

There are a few counts of this clonotype. The V call is TRBV6-5, the J call TRBJ1-5; TRBD1 might be the D (5 bases). Germline CDR1 is MNHEY and CDR2 is SVGAGI. The CDR3 loop spans 12 amino acids. V gave up 6 bases and J gave up 3 bases, with 6 bases separating them. CDR3 in DNA: TGTGCCAGCAGACAGGTCAATCAGCCCCAGCATTTT. Encoded protein: CASRQVNQPQHF.

CDR3 sequence: CASSPRDREFYNEQFF. CDR3 DNA sequence: TGTGCCAGCAGCCCCCGGGACAGGGAATTCTACAATGAGCAGTTCTTC. The genes are TRBV9 and TRBJ2-1; 9 bases line up with TRBD1. Trimming removed 4 bases from V and 3 bases from J; junction bases left unmatched: 8. Germline assignment: CDR1 SGDLS and CDR2 YYNGEE. CDR3 length: 16 amino acids.

This clonotype appeared a few times. This rearrangement joins TRBV7-6 to TRBJ2-4; 9 positions match TRBD2. V was clipped by 1 base and J by 3 bases; unmatched bases: 7. Germline V gene sequence: CDR1 SGHVS, CDR2 FNYEAQ. This CDR3 has 17 residues. CDR3 nucleotide sequence: TGTGCCAGCAGCTTAGAATTGAGGACTAGCGTCAAAAACATTCAGTACTTC. This gives the protein CASSLELRTSVKNIQYF. Filled out from reference TRBV7-6 and TRBJ2-4, the complete variable domain reads GAGVSQSPRYKVTKRGQDVALRCDPISGHVSLYWYRQALGQGPEFLTYFNYEAQQDKSGLPNDRFSAERPEGSISTLTIQRTEQRDSAMYRCASSLELRTSVKNIQYFGAGTRLSVL.

J is TRBJ2-4 and V is TRBV7-6; perhaps TRBD2 as D (5 bases). The CDR3 covers 13 residues. Deletions cut 4 bases from V and 15 bases from J, with 19 bases between. Germline lookup yields CDR1 SGHVS and CDR2 FNYEAQ. The CDR3 loop is CASSSGSSSHLYF. For the CDR3, the DNA is TGTGCCAGCAGCTCGGGCTCTAGCTCTCACCTGTACTTC.